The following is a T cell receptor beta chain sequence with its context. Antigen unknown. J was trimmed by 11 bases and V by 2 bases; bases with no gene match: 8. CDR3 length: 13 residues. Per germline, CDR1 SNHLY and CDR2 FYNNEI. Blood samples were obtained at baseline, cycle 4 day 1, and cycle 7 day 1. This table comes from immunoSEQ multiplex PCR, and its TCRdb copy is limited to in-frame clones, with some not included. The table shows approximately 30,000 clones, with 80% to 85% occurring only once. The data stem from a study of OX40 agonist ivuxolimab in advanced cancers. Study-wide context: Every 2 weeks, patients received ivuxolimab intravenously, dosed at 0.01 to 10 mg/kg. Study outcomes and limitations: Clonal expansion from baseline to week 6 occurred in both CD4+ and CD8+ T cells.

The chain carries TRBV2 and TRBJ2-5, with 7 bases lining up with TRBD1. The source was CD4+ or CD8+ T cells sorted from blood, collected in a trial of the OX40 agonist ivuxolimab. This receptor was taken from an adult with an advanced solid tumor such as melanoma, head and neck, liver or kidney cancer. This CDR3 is CASSETGVPGQYF. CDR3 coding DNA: TGTGCCAGCAGTGAAACAGGGGTTCCGGGGCAGTACTTC.